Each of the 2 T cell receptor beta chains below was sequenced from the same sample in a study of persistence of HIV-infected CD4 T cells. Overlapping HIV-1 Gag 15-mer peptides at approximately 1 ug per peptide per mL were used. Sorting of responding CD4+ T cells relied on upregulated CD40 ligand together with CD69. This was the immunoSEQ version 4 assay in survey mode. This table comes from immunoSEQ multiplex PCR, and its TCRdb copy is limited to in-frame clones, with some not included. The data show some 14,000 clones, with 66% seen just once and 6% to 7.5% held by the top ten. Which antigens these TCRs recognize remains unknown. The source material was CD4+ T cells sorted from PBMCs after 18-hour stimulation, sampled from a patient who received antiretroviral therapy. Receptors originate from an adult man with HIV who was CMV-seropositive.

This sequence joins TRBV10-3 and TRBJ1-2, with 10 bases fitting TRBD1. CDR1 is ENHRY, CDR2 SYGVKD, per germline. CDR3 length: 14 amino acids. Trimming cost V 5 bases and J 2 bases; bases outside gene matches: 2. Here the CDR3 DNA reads TGTGCCATCAGTAGACAGGGGGCGAACTATGGCTACACCTTC. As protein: CAISRQGANYGYTF.

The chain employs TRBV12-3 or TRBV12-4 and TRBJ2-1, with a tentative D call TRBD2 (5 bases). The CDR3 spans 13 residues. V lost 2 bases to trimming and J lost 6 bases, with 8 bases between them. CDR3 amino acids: CASSLFEGNEQFF. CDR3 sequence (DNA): TGTGCCAGCAGTTTATTTGAGGGCAATGAGCAGTTCTTC.